The table lists the clone carrying this T cell receptor (beta chain) with many counts. Its antigen is undetermined. One entry per CDR3 protein results from TCRdb running MiXCR on the PCR reads. The sample shows about 100,000 distinct CDR3 sequences, roughly a third of them seen only once. This entry is derived from a study of molecular identifiers for immune sequencing clone quantification. General study results and limits: Clone sizes could be underestimated for highly expanded clones when identical TCR molecules share a barcode.

Germline CDR1 is SQVTM and CDR2 is ANQGSEA. This CDR3 is built from 13 residues. V lost 5 bases and J 3 bases, leaving 14 bases between the germline ends. The rearrangement links TRBV29-1 to TRBJ2-7, with D possibly matching TRBD2 (5 bases). The sequence was collected from a human donor in good health. Some libraries in this study had Jurkat cell RNA spiked in. The specimen sequenced was naive CD8+ T cells from blood, with Jurkat cell RNA spiked in. Documented subset: FACS-sorted CD8+CD4-CCR7+CD45RA+ naive T cells. CDR3 sequence reads: CSVTNSENYEQYF. DNA for the CDR3: TGCAGCGTTACGAATAGCGAGAACTACGAGCAGTACTTC.